Following are 13 T cell receptor beta chains from one sample sequenced in a study of blood T cell repertoires in COVID-19. Profiling relied on immunoSEQ multiplex PCR, and the TCRdb table lists in-frame clones only, not all of them. The sample holds about 300,000 clones, about 84% seen once. Material: peripheral blood. The source is a woman in her forties or fifties with acute or convalescent COVID-19.

The genes are TRBV5-1 and TRBJ2-7; D possibly corresponds to TRBD1 (6 bases). Per germline, CDR1 SGHRS and CDR2 YFSETQ. Between the trimmed V and J ends, which lost 4 bases and 2 bases, there was a span of 22 bases. The CDR3 has 17 amino acids. The CDR3 DNA sequence: TGCGCCAGCAGCCAGCAGCTCGGGACACGGAGTACCTACGAGCAGTACTTC. The encoded protein is CASSQQLGTRSTYEQYF.

The chain uses TRBV15 and TRBJ2-7; D gene ambiguous. Germline V gene data show CDR1 as LNHNV and CDR2 as YYDKDF (reference sequence). V lost 1 base and J lost 0, with 7 bases in between. The length of the CDR3 is 14 residues. The CDR3 region is CATSRGGSSYEQYF. CDR3 nucleotide sequence: TGTGCCACCAGCAGAGGAGGCAGCTCCTACGAGCAGTACTTC. Filled out from reference TRBV15 and TRBJ2-7, the complete variable domain reads DAMVIQNPRYQVTQFGKPVTLSCSQTLNHNVMYWYQQKSSQAPKLLFHYYDKDFNNEADTPDNFQSRRPNTSFCFLDIRSPGLGDTAMYLCATSRGGSSYEQYFGPGTRLTVT.

This chain connects TRBV2 to TRBJ2-7; TRBD1 might be the D (6 bases). Trimming shortened V by 0 bases and J by 7 bases, and 16 bases separated the two germline ends. The germline V gene has CDR1 SNHLY and CDR2 FYNNEI. The CDR3 contains 15 residues. The CDR3 is CASSEALQSGAEQYF. The CDR3 DNA reads TGTGCCAGCAGTGAAGCGCTTCAGTCAGGGGCTGAGCAGTACTTC. The complete variable domain, with remaining parts taken from reference TRBV2 and TRBJ2-7, reads EPEVTQTPSHQVTQMGQEVILRCVPISNHLYFYWYRQILGQKVEFLVSFYNNEISEKSEIFDDQFSVERPDGSNFTLKIRSTKLEDSAMYFCASSEALQSGAEQYFGPGTRLTVT.

The chain carries TRBV5-1 and TRBJ1-3, with D tentatively TRBD1 (5 bases). V shed 4 bases and J shed 3 bases, with 11 bases lying between them. This CDR3 is built from 14 residues. In germline, CDR1 is SGHRS, CDR2 YFSETQ. For the CDR3, the DNA is TGCGCCAGCAGCGAAGGGGATAGTGGAAACACCATATATTTT. This translates into CASSEGDSGNTIYF.

This clone was seen a few times. This rearrangement joins TRBV11-2 to TRBJ2-7; 8 positions match TRBD2. This CDR3 contains 14 residues. Germline CDR1 SGHAT, CDR2 FQNNGV. V lost 5 bases to trimming and J lost 2 bases; unmatched junction nucleotides: 5. The CDR3 DNA reads as TGTGCCAGCAGCACACTAGCGGATGCCTACGAGCAGTACTTC. Residues: CASSTLADAYEQYF.

CDR3 amino acids: CASSPARQGLDEQFF. The CDR3 DNA is TGTGCCAGCAGCCCAGCTAGACAGGGCCTTGATGAGCAGTTCTTC. The chain has TRBV7-2 and TRBJ2-1, with TRBD1 matching 7 bases. This CDR3 region has 15 residues. CDR1 and CDR2 from the germline V gene are SGHTA and FQGNSA. Trimming removed 5 bases from V and 8 bases from J; junction bases left unmatched: 12.

This clone was counted a single time. J is TRBJ2-5 and V is TRBV6-5; no reliable D call. Germline V gives CDR1 MNHEY, CDR2 SVGAGI. CDR3 length equals 10 residues. The V end was cut by 9 bases, the J end by 8 bases, with 10 bases between. The CDR3 region is CASSSGTQYF. CDR3 bases: TGTGCCAGTTCCAGTGGCACCCAGTACTTC.

This clone was seen a handful of times. The chain joins TRBV9 to TRBJ2-1, with 9 bases aligning to TRBD2. Germline V gene data show CDR1 as SGDLS and CDR2 as YYNGEE. V lost 3 bases, J lost 3 bases, and 1 base stayed unmatched. The CDR3 is 14 residues long. The CDR3 DNA reads TGTGCCAGCAGCGCTAGCGGGAACTACAATGAGCAGTTCTTC. Protein: CASSASGNYNEQFF.

The chain employs TRBV27 and TRBJ2-7; 7 bases are shared with TRBD1. There are 12 residues in the CDR3. The junction had 6 bases not matched to a gene; V was cut back by 5 bases and J by 8 bases. CDR1 is MNHEY, CDR2 SMNVEV, per germline (reference sequence). The CDR3 here is CASSVTGFQQYF. The CDR3 DNA is TGTGCCAGCAGTGTGACAGGGTTCCAGCAGTACTTC.

This rearrangement joins TRBV28 to TRBJ2-6, with 7 nucleotides matching TRBD2. This CDR3 is 18 amino acids long. V dropped 1 base and J dropped 0; count of bases not matched to a gene: 6. CDR1 MDHEN and CDR2 SYDVKM come from the germline V gene. This chain's CDR3 is CASSLFSGRHSGANVLTF. The CDR3 DNA follows: TGTGCCAGCAGTTTATTTAGCGGGCGCCACTCTGGGGCCAACGTCCTGACTTTC. Using reference TRBV28 and TRBJ2-6 for the parts outside the CDR3, the full variable domain is DVKVTQSSRYLVKRTGEKVFLECVQDMDHENMFWYRQDPGLGLRLIYFSYDVKMKEKGDIPEGYSVSREKKERFSLILESASTNQTSMYLCASSLFSGRHSGANVLTFGAGSRLTVL.

The chain employs TRBV7-2 and TRBJ1-1; 9 positions agree with TRBD1. The CDR3 consists of 16 residues. Per the germline V gene, CDR1 is SGHTA and CDR2 is FQGNSA. V dropped 2 bases and J dropped 2; count of bases not matched to a gene: 6. This CDR3 is CASSLLRTGDNTEAFF. The CDR3 DNA reads TGTGCCAGCAGCTTACTTCGGACAGGGGACAACACTGAAGCTTTCTTT.

The chain links TRBV4-2 to TRBJ2-7; TRBD2 aligns across 7 bases. V dropped 0 bases and J dropped 4; count of bases not matched to a gene: 15. This CDR3 region has 18 residues. Germline V lookup: CDR1 LGHNA, CDR2 YNFKEQ. For the CDR3, the DNA is TGTGCCAGCAGCCAAGATCCCGACTTGGGCGGGAGCGAGTACGAGCAGTACTTC. Its translation: CASSQDPDLGGSEYEQYF.

The rearrangement joins TRBV19 to TRBJ2-7; 8 bases are shared with TRBD1. The junction had 6 bases not matched to a gene; V was cut back by 3 bases and J by 5 bases. CDR1 and CDR2 (germline): LNHDA, SQIVND (reference sequence). This CDR3 region has 14 residues. In DNA, the CDR3 is TGTGCCAGTAGTATCTGGGCAGGGGGCGACGAGCAGTACTTC. It translates to CASSIWAGGDEQYF.